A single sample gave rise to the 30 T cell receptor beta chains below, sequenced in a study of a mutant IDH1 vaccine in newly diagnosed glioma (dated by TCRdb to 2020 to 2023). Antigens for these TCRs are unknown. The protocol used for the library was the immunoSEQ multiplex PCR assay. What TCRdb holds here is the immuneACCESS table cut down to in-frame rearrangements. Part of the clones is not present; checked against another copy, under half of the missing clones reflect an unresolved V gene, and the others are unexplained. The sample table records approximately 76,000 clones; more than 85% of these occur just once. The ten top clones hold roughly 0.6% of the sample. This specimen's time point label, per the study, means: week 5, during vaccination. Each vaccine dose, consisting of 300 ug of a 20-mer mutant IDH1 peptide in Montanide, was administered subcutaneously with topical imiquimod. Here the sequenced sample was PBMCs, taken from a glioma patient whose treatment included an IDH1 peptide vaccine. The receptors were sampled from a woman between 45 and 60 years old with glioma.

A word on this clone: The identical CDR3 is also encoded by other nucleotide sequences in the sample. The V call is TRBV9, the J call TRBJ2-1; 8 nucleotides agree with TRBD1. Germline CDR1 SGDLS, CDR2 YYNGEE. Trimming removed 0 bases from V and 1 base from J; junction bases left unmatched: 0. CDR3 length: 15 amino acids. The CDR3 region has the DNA TGTGCCAGCAGCGTAGGACAGGGGTCCTACAATGAGCAGTTCTTC. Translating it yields CASSVGQGSYNEQFF. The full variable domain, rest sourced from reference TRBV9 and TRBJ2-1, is DSGVTQTPKHLITATGQRVTLRCSPRSGDLSVYWYQQSLDQGLQFLIQYYNGEERAKGNILERFSAQQFPDLHSELNLSSLELGDSALYFCASSVGQGSYNEQFFGPGTRLTVL.

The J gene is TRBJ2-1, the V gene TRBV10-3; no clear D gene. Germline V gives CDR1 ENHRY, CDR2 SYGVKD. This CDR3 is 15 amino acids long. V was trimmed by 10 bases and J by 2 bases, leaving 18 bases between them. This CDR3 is CATALDLGTYNEQFF. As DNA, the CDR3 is TGTGCCACCGCCCTGGACCTTGGGACCTACAATGAGCAGTTCTTC.

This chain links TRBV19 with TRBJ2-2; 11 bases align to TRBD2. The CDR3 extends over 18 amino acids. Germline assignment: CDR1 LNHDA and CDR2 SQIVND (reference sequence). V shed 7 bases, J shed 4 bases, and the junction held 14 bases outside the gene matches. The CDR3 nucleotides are TGTGCCAGTACTCGGGGTCTAGCGGGAGGCTGGGGCACCGGGGAGCTGTTTTTT. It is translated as CASTRGLAGGWGTGELFF.

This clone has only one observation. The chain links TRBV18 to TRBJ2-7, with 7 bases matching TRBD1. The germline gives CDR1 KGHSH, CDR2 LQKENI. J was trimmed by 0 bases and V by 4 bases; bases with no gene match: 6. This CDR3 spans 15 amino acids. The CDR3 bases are TGTGCCAGCTCACTGGGACAGAATCCCTCCTACGAGCAGTACTTC. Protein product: CASSLGQNPSYEQYF.

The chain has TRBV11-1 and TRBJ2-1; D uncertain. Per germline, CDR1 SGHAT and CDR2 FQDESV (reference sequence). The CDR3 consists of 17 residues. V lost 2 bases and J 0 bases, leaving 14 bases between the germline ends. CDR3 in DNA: TGTGCCAGCAGCTTATCCTGGCCCAAGAGCTCCTACAATGAGCAGTTCTTC. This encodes CASSLSWPKSSYNEQFF. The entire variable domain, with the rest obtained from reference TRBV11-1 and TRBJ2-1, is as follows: EAEVAQSPRYKITEKSQAVAFWCDPISGHATLYWYRQILGQGPELLVQFQDESVVDDSQLPKDRFSAERLKGVDSTLKIQPAELGDSAMYLCASSLSWPKSSYNEQFFGPGTRLTVL.

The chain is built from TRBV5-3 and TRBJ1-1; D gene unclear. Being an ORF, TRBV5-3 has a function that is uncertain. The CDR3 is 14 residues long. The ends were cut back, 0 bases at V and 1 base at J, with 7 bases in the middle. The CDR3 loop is CARSLDGPNTEAFF. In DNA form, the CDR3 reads TGTGCCAGAAGCTTGGACGGACCGAACACTGAAGCTTTCTTT.

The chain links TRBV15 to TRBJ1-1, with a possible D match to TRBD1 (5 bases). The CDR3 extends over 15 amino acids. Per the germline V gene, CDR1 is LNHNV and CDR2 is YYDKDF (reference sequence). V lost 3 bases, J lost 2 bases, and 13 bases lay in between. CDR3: CATSSPKRGNTEAFF. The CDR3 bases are TGTGCCACCAGCAGCCCAAAGAGGGGAAACACTGAAGCTTTCTTT.

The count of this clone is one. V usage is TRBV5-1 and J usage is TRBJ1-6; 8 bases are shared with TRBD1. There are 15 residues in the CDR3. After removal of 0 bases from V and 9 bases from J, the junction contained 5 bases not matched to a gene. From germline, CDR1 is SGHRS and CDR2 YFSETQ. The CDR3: CASSLEAGGTSPLHF. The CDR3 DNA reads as TGCGCCAGCAGCTTGGAGGCAGGGGGCACTTCACCCCTCCACTTT.

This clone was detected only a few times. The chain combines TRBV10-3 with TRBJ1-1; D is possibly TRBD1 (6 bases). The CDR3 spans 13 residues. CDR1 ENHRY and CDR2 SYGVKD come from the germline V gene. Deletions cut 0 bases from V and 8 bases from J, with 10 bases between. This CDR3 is CAISESSDSEAFF. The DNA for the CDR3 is TGTGCCATCAGTGAGTCCTCGGACAGCGAAGCTTTCTTT.

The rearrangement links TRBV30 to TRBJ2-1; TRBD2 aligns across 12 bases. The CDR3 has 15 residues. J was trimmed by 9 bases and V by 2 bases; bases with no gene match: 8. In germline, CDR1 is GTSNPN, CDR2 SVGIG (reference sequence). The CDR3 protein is CAWSKALAGGPEQFF. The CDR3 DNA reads TGTGCCTGGAGTAAAGCACTAGCGGGAGGACCTGAGCAGTTCTTC.

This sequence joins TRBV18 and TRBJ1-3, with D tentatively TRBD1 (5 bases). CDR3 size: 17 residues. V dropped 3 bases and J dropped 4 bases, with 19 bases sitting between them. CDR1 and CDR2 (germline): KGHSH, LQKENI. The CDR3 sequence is CASSPIREGLAGNTIYF. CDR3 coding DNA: TGTGCCAGCTCACCTATCCGAGAGGGGCTGGCAGGAAACACCATATATTTT.

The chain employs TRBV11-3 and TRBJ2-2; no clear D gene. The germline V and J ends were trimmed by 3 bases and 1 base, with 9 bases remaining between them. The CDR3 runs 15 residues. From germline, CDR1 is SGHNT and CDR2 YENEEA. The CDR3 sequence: CASSLDGLNTGELFF. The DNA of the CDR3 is TGTGCCAGCAGCTTGGACGGGCTGAACACCGGGGAGCTGTTTTTT.

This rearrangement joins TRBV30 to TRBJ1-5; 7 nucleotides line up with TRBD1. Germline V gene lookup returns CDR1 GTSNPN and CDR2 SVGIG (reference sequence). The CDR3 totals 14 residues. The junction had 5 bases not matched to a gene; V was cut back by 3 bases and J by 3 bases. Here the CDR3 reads CAWRGQGDNQPQHF. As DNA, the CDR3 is TGTGCCTGGAGGGGCCAGGGGGACAATCAGCCCCAGCATTTT. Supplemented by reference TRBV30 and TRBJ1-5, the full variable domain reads SQTIHQWPATLVQPVGSPLSLECTVEGTSNPNLYWYRQAAGRGLQLLFYSVGIGQISSEVPQNLSASRPQDRQFILSSKKLLLSDSGFYLCAWRGQGDNQPQHFGDGTRLSIL.

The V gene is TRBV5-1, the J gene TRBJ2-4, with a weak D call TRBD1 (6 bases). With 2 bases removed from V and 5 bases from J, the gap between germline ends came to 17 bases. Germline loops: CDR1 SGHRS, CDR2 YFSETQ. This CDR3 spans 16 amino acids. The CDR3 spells CASSLINRDPENIQYF. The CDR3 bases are TGCGCCAGCAGCTTAATAAACAGGGATCCCGAAAACATTCAGTACTTC.

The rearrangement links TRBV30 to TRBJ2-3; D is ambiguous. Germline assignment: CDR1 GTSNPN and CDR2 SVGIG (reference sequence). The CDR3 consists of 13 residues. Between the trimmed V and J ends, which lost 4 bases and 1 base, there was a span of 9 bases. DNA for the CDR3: TGTGCCTGGACGGGTAGGGGCACAGATACGCAGTATTTT. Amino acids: CAWTGRGTDTQYF. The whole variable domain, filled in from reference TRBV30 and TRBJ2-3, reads SQTIHQWPATLVQPVGSPLSLECTVEGTSNPNLYWYRQAAGRGLQLLFYSVGIGQISSEVPQNLSASRPQDRQFILSSKKLLLSDSGFYLCAWTGRGTDTQYFGPGTRLTVL.

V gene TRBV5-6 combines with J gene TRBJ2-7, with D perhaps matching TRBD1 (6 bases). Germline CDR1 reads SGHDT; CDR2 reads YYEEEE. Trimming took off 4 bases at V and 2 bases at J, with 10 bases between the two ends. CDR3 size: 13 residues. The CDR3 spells CASSPGHPYEQYF. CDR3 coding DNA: TGTGCCAGCAGCCCGGGACATCCCTACGAGCAGTACTTC.

CDR3 sequence: CASKGTSGSGELFF. CDR3 sequence (DNA): TGTGCCAGCAAGGGAACTAGCGGGTCCGGGGAGCTGTTTTTT. This chain joins TRBV9 and TRBJ2-2, with 9 positions matching TRBD2. The CDR3 runs 14 residues. Germline V gene sequence: CDR1 SGDLS, CDR2 YYNGEE. V dropped 6 bases and J dropped 6; count of bases not matched to a gene: 6.

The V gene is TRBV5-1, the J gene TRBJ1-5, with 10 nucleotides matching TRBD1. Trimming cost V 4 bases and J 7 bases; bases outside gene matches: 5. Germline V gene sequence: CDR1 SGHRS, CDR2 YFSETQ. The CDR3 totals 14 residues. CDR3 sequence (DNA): TGCGCCAGCAGCCCAGGACAGGGGGGCCAGCCCCAGCATTTT. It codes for CASSPGQGGQPQHF.

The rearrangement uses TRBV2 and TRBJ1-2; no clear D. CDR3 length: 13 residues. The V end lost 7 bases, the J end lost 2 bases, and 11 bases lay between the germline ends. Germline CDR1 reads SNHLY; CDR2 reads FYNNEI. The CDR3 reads CASIFGRNYGYTF. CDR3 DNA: TGTGCCAGCATCTTCGGGCGGAACTATGGCTACACCTTC.

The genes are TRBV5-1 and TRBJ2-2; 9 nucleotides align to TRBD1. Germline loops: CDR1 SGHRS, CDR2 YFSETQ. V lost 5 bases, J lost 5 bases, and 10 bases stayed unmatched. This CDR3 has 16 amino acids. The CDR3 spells CASRRETGGVTGELFF. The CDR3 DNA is TGCGCCAGCAGAAGGGAGACAGGGGGAGTTACCGGGGAGCTGTTTTTT.

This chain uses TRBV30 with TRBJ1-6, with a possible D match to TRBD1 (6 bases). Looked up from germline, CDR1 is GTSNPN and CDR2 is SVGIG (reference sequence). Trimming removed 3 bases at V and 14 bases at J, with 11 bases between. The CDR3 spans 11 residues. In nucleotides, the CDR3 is TGTGCCTGGAGGGGGGCCGTGGCCCTCCACTTT. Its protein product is CAWRGAVALHF.

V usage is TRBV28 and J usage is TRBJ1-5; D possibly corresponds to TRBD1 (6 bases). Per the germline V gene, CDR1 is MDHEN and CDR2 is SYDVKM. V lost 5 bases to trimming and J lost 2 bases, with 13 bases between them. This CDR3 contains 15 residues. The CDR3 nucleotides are TGTGCCAGCAGTCCACCGGGGGCAGGCAATCAGCCCCAGCATTTT. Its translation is CASSPPGAGNQPQHF.

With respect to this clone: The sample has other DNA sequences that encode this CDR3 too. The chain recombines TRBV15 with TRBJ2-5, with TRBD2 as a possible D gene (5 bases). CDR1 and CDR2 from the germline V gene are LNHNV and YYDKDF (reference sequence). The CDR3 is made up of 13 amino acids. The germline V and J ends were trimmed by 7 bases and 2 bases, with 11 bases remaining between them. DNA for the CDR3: TGTGCCACCACGAGGGTGTATCAAGAGACCCAGTACTTC. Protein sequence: CATTRVYQETQYF.

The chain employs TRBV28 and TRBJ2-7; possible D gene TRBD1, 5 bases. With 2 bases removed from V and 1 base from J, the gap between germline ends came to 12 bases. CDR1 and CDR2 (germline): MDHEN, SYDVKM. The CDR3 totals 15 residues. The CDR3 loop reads CASSLVQGRSYEQYF. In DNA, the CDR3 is TGTGCCAGCAGTTTAGTGCAGGGTCGTTCCTACGAGCAGTACTTC.

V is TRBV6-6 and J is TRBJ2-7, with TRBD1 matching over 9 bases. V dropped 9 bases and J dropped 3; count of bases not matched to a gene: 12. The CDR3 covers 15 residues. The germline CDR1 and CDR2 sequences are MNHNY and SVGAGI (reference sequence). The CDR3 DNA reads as TGTGCCAGTCTAAACCGGGACAGGGTTTTCTACGAGCAGTACTTC. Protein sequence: CASLNRDRVFYEQYF.

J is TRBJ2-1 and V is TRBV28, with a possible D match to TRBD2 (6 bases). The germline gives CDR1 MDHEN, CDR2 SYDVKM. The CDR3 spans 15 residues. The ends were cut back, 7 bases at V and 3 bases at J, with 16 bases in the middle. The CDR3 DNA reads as TGTGCCAGCACCCGACACGGGAGTTACTACAATGAGCAGTTCTTC. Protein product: CASTRHGSYYNEQFF.

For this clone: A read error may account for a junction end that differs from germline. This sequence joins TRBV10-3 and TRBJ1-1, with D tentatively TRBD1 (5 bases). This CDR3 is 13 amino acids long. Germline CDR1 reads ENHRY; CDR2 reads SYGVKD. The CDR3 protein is CASSWDWNTEAFF. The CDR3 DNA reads TGTGCCAGCAGTTGGGACTGGAACACTGAAGCTTTCTTT.

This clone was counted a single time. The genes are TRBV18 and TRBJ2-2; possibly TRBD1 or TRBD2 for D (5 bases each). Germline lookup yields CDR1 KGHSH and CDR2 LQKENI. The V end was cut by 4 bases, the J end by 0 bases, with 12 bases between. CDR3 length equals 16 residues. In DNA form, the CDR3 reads TGTGCCAGCTCACTTACCGGGACGGCGAACACCGGGGAGCTGTTTTTT. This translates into CASSLTGTANTGELFF.

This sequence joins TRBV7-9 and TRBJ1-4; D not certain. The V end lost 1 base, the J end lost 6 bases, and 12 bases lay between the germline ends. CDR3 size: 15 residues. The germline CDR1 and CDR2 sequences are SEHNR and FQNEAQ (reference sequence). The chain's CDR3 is CASSLVQPFYEKLFF. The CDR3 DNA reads TGTGCCAGCAGCTTAGTACAGCCCTTCTATGAAAAACTGTTTTTT.

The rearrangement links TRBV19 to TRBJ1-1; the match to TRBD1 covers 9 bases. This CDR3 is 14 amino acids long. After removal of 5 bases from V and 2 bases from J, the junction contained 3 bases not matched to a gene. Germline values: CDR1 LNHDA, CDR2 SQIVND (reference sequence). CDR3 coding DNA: TGTGCCAGTAGTGTGACAGGGGGTAACACTGAAGCTTTCTTT. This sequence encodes CASSVTGGNTEAFF.